The entry below gives a single T cell receptor beta chain sequence along with its context. Participants were aged about 18 to 90 years, lived in under 30 US areas, and enrolled virtually. Cohorts were determined from participant-reported clinical history. Up to 2 weeks before entering the study, exposed participants had met a COVID-19 case. This sample was taken from a study of blood T cell repertoires in COVID-19. Using immunoSEQ multiplex PCR, the repertoire was profiled, and TCRdb retains in-frame clones only, with some absent. The sample lists around 250,000 clones, approximately 90% occurring once. The V gene lost 1 base and the J gene lost 2 bases, with 22 bases spanning the gap. Germline V gene sequence: CDR1 SGHTA, CDR2 FQGTGA. This CDR3 has 19 residues.

The source of this sequence is a man in his forties or fifties who had been exposed to COVID-19. The specimen sequenced was PBMCs or T cells enriched from blood (not recorded which). The J gene is TRBJ2-3, the V gene TRBV7-3, with D perhaps TRBD1 (5 bases). The CDR3 spells CASSLNPMGQDLNTDTQYF. In DNA, the CDR3 is TGTGCCAGCAGCTTAAATCCCATGGGGCAGGACCTGAACACAGATACGCAGTATTTT. Full variable domain (outside the CDR3, taken from reference TRBV7-3 and TRBJ2-3): GAGVSQTPSNKVTEKGKYVELRCDPISGHTALYWYRQSLGQGPEFLIYFQGTGAADDSGLPNDRFFAVRPEGSVSTLKIQRTERGDSAVYLCASSLNPMGQDLNTDTQYFGPGTRLTVL.